The rows below give T cell receptor beta chains drawn from one sample of a study of cytomegalovirus exposure and HLA in healthy donors. Only in-frame clones appear in the TCRdb table, and some are missing; sequencing was by immunoSEQ multiplex PCR. This table has roughly 180,000 clones, around 76% appearing once. Specimen: PBMCs. The source is a woman in her 30s in good health and CMV-seropositive. The CDR3 runs from the conserved cysteine through the conserved F or W. The D gene is left open where the match is weak. Size values are once, few and many counts, or a class for expanded clones, and some rows have none.

J gene | D gene | V gene | clone size | CDR3 DNA | CDR3 protein
TRBJ1-5 | - | TRBV7-9 | few | TGTGCCAGCAGCTTTCCAGGGGAGGGTCAGCCCCAGCATTTT | CASSFPGEGQPQHF
TRBJ2-3 | - | TRBV29-1 | - | TGCAGCGTTGAGCGTGGGGGGGATACGCAGTATTTT | CSVERGGDTQYF
TRBJ2-7 | - | TRBV11-3 | - | TGTGCCAGCAGCTTAGAATATGGAGACGCCTACGAGCAGTACTTC | CASSLEYGDAYEQYF
TRBJ2-2 | - | TRBV4-3 | - | TGCGCCAGCAGCCAAGCCCGTAGGAACACCGGGGAGCTGTTTTTT | CASSQARRNTGELFF
TRBJ2-5 | TRBD2 | TRBV11-2 | few | TGTGCCAGCAGCTCGGGACTAGCGGGGAAGACCCAGTACTTC | CASSSGLAGKTQYF
TRBJ2-3 | TRBD1 | TRBV9 | - | TGTGCCAGCAGCCCTCAACAGGGGACAGATACGCAGTATTTT | CASSPQQGTDTQYF
TRBJ2-3 | TRBD1 | TRBV7-6 | - | TGTGCCAGCAGCTTAGGGAGACCGGGACAGGGCCCAGATACGCAGTATTTT | CASSLGRPGQGPDTQYF
TRBJ1-5 | - | TRBV15 | few | TGTGCCACCAGCGGGGGGGCTCGAGATCAGCCCCAGCATTTT | CATSGGARDQPQHF
TRBJ2-3 | - | TRBV7-8 | - | TGTGCCAGCAGACGACTTGCTCTCACAGATACGCAGTATTTT | CASRRLALTDTQYF
TRBJ1-2 | TRBD1 | TRBV19 | - | TGTGCCAGTACCCTGGGACAGTCGATGGGCTACACCTTC | CASTLGQSMGYTF
TRBJ2-1 | TRBD1 | TRBV11-3 | - | TGTGCCAGCAGCTTAGGAAAGGGGGCTTCGGGAAATGAGCAGTTCTTC | CASSLGKGASGNEQFF
TRBJ2-7 | TRBD2 | TRBV4-3 | - | TGCGCCAGCAGCCAAGGACTAGCCTCCGCCTACGAGCAGTACTTC | CASSQGLASAYEQYF
TRBJ1-2 | - | TRBV6-1 | once | TGTGCCAGCAGTGCCCGGACAGCGCTCTATGGCTACACCTTC | CASSARTALYGYTF
TRBJ2-5 | - | TRBV11-3 | - | TGTGCCAGCGCTGGCCCGGGGCAAGAGACCCAGTACTTC | CASAGPGQETQYF
TRBJ2-3 | - | TRBV7-2 | - | TGTGCCAGCAGCCAGTTCCCAGGGGGGGATACGCAGTATTTT | CASSQFPGGDTQYF
TRBJ2-7 | TRBD2 | TRBV5-1 | - | TGCGCCAGCGGTAGCGGGGGGGCCCCCTACGAGCAGTACTTC | CASGSGGAPYEQYF
TRBJ2-7 | TRBD1 | TRBV29-1 | - | TGCAGCGTAGAGCGGACAGGATACGAGCAGTACTTC | CSVERTGYEQYF
TRBJ2-3 | TRBD2 | TRBV6-5 | - | TGTGCCAGCATTGATAGCGGGGGGAGATCTGATACGCAGTATTTT | CASIDSGGRSDTQYF
TRBJ2-3 | TRBD2 | TRBV4-2 | few | TGTGCCAGCAGCCAAGATTCAAGTCTAGCGGGGCCCACAGATACGCAGTATTTT | CASSQDSSLAGPTDTQYF
TRBJ2-1 | TRBD1 | TRBV4-3 | once | TGCGCCAGCAGCCGGGACAGGGAGGATGAGCAGTTCTTC | CASSRDREDEQFF
TRBJ2-7 | - | TRBV4-1 | - | TGCGCCAGCAGCCAAGATTTCCGGTCTTCCTACGAGCAGTACTTC | CASSQDFRSSYEQYF
TRBJ1-4 | TRBD1 | TRBV5-1 | - | TGCGCCAGCAGCCCCGGACAGGGTGCGCCAACTAATGAAAAACTGTTTTTT | CASSPGQGAPTNEKLFF
TRBJ1-5 | TRBD1 | TRBV7-9 | - | TGTGCCAGCAGCGAACAGGGGGGACAGCCCCAGCATTTT | CASSEQGGQPQHF
TRBJ1-3 | TRBD1 | TRBV7-8 | - | TGTGCCAGCAGCTTAGCCGACAGGGGGTCTGGAAACACCATATATTTT | CASSLADRGSGNTIYF
TRBJ1-2 | - | TRBV28 | - | TGTGCCAGCAGTCTCTGGACGGTGTTGGTTGGGGGGGGCTACACCTTC | CASSLWTVLVGGGYTF
TRBJ1-5 | TRBD1 | TRBV7-2 | - | TGTGCCAGCAGCCTGGACAGGGCCAATCAGCCCCAGCATTTT | CASSLDRANQPQHF
TRBJ2-2 | TRBD2 | TRBV6-6 | - | TGTGCCAGCAGTTCCTTAGCGGGGATCACCGGGGAGCTGTTTTTT | CASSSLAGITGELFF
TRBJ2-7 | - | TRBV28 | - | TGTGCCAGCACCCCCGGGCCCAGAGAGGGCTACGAGCAGTACTTC | CASTPGPREGYEQYF
TRBJ2-2 | - | TRBV7-8 | - | TGTGCCAGCAGCTTCGGGTTTACCGGGGAGCTGTTTTTT | CASSFGFTGELFF
TRBJ1-6 | - | TRBV11-3 | - | TGTGCCAGCAGCTTCACCCCACTCTATAATTCACCCCTCCACTTT | CASSFTPLYNSPLHF
TRBJ2-1 | TRBD2 | TRBV27 | once | TGTGCCAGCAGTTCCCTCTTTAGCGGGGGGACTTACAATGAGCAGTTCTTC | CASSSLFSGGTYNEQFF
TRBJ2-2 | TRBD1 | TRBV7-2 | - | TGTGCCAGCAGCTTAGCGGCAGGGGGCCTCACCGGGGAGCTGTTTTTT | CASSLAAGGLTGELFF
TRBJ1-2 | - | TRBV27 | - | TGTGCCAGCAGTCCGGGACATACCCTAGTCTATGGCTACACCTTC | CASSPGHTLVYGYTF
TRBJ1-6 | TRBD1 | TRBV18 | - | TGTGCCAGCTCACCTGGGACAGGGGACTTCTCACCCCTCCACTTT | CASSPGTGDFSPLHF
TRBJ2-7 | TRBD2 | TRBV6-5 | - | TGTGCCAGCAGTTATGGCAGGACTAGCTCCTACGAGCAGTACTTC | CASSYGRTSSYEQYF
TRBJ2-5 | TRBD2 | TRBV6-1 | few | TGTGCCAGCAGTGCCGGGACTAGCGGGGGGAGGGAGACCCAGTACTTC | CASSAGTSGGRETQYF
TRBJ2-3 | TRBD2 | TRBV13 | few | TGTGCCAGCAGCTCTCGGGGGGGCACAGATACGCAGTATTTT | CASSSRGGTDTQYF
TRBJ2-6 | TRBD1 | TRBV28 | - | TGTGCCAGCAGTCCCGCCGGACAGGCTGGGGCCAACGTCCTGACTTTC | CASSPAGQAGANVLTF
TRBJ2-7 | TRBD2 | TRBV19 | - | TGTGCCAGTGGGTTAGCGGGGGACCACTACGAGCAGTACTTC | CASGLAGDHYEQYF
TRBJ2-1 | TRBD2 | TRBV18 | - | TGTGCCAGCTCCCGCCTAGCGGGGGGGAACAATGAGCAGTTCTTC | CASSRLAGGNNEQFF
TRBJ2-7 | TRBD1 | TRBV7-9 | - | TGTGCCAGCAGCTTAGACCGCTGGCAGGGGGTCCCCTACGAGCAGTACTTC | CASSLDRWQGVPYEQYF
TRBJ2-3 | TRBD2 | TRBV27 | - | TGTGCCAGCAGTTTCACTAGCGGGGGAAGGGCAGATACGCAGTATTTT | CASSFTSGGRADTQYF
TRBJ2-1 | - | TRBV4-2 | once | TGTGCCAGCAGCCTTCGGGGAAATGAGCAGTTCTTC | CASSLRGNEQFF
TRBJ2-7 | - | TRBV5-1 | - | TGCGCCAGCAGCTTGGACAGTACCTACGAGCAGTACTTC | CASSLDSTYEQYF
TRBJ1-2 | - | TRBV30 | - | TGTGCCCGCGGGGGGATTCGAGGCTACACCTTC | CARGGIRGYTF
TRBJ2-3 | TRBD2 | TRBV7-2 | - | TGTGCCAGCAGCGCACCGCCGGGAGGGGGCACAGATACGCAGTATTTT | CASSAPPGGGTDTQYF
TRBJ2-2 | - | TRBV7-3 | - | TGTGCCAGCAGCTCAGACAGGATAACCGGGGAGCTGTTTTTT | CASSSDRITGELFF
TRBJ2-7 | TRBD1 | TRBV6-6 | - | TGTGCCAGCAGCCTAGGGGGCGGGGAGCAGTACTTC | CASSLGGGEQYF
TRBJ2-3 | TRBD2 | TRBV5-1 | once | TGCGCCAGCAGCTTGAGGCCTAGGGGACTAGCGGCTAGCACAGATACGCAGTATTTT | CASSLRPRGLAASTDTQYF
TRBJ1-5 | - | TRBV5-1 | - | TGCGCCAGCAGCCTCGGAACAGGAAGCAATCAGCCCCAGCATTTT | CASSLGTGSNQPQHF
TRBJ1-2 | - | TRBV5-1 | - | TGCGCCAGCAGCTTGGAGCAGGGGAGCTACACCTTC | CASSLEQGSYTF
TRBJ2-3 | TRBD2 | TRBV28 | - | TGTGCCAGCAGTATCCCTTATAGCGGGGGGCGCACAGATACGCAGTATTTT | CASSIPYSGGRTDTQYF
TRBJ2-2 | TRBD2 | TRBV5-1 | - | TGCGCCAGCAGCTCATGGACGGGACTAGCGGGGGACGCCGGGGAGCTGTTTTTT | CASSSWTGLAGDAGELFF
TRBJ1-4 | TRBD1 | TRBV5-1 | once | TGCGCCAGCAGGTCTGGACAGGGGGTCGCTGAAAAACTGTTTTTT | CASRSGQGVAEKLFF
TRBJ2-7 | - | TRBV5-4 | - | TGTGCCAGCAGCCGGGGAGGCTTATATAATTCCTACGAGCAGTACTTC | CASSRGGLYNSYEQYF
TRBJ2-5 | TRBD1 | TRBV2 | few | TGTGCCAGCAGACAAGGACAGGGAGGGACCCAGTACTTC | CASRQGQGGTQYF